What follows are 9 T cell receptor beta chains derived from one specimen sequenced in a study of identical twins listed by TCRdb under 2016. Library prep was done by 5' RACE. For sequencing, an Illumina HiSeq 2000 was employed. TCRdb trimmed the raw reads at Q25, called clones with MiXCR and kept productive beta chains. Under each unique CDR3 protein, matching rows form one entry showing the most common genes and DNA. Across this sample there are over 550,000 distinct CDR3 sequences, with under 8.5% seen only once. The ten largest clones represent 1.6% of the sample. These records were also assigned to another study, of yellow fever vaccine responses in identical twins.

Sequenced: PBMCs. These receptors were obtained from a woman aged 18-29 years in good health.

There are many counts of this clonotype. The V call is TRBV7-9, the J call TRBJ2-1, with D possibly TRBD2 on 6 matching bases. Germline CDR1 reads SEHNR; CDR2 reads FQNEAQ (reference sequence). Trimming left V 1 base short and J 5 bases short, with 12 bases between. The CDR3 is 15 amino acids. CDR3: CASSLGLVRHNEQFF. The CDR3 DNA reads TGTGCCAGCAGCTTAGGACTAGTGAGACACAATGAGCAGTTCTTC.

This sequence joins TRBV20-1 and TRBJ2-1; 10 bases map to TRBD2. Germline CDR1 and CDR2: DFQATT and SNEGSKA (reference sequence). V dropped 6 bases and J dropped 5; count of bases not matched to a gene: 7. This CDR3 has 14 amino acids. DNA for the CDR3: TGCAGTGCATCCGGGACTAGCGTAAACAATGAGCAGTTCTTC. Its translation: CSASGTSVNNEQFF.

This clonotype has just a few counts. The CDR3 spells CASSGRFGEQYF. In DNA, the CDR3 is TGTGCCAGTAGCGGACGGTTCGGGGAGCAGTACTTC. The chain employs TRBV19 and TRBJ2-7; no reliable D call. CDR1 and CDR2 (germline): LNHDA, SQIVND (reference sequence). This CDR3 has 12 residues. V lost 6 bases, J lost 7 bases, and 13 bases lay in between. The full variable domain, completed using reference TRBV19 and TRBJ2-7, is DGGITQSPKYLFRKEGQNVTLSCEQNLNHDAMYWYRQDPGQGLRLIYYSQIVNDFQKGDIAEGYSVSREKKESFPLTVTSAQKNPTAFYLCASSGRFGEQYFGPGTRLTVT.

The V and J genes are TRBV9 and TRBJ2-1, with TRBD2 matching 10 bases. V trimming: 5 bases; J trimming: 5 bases; junction bases outside the gene matches: 7. Germline V lookup: CDR1 SGDLS, CDR2 YYNGEE. This CDR3 has 15 amino acids. CDR3 loop: CASSTVAGGHNEQFF. CDR3 in DNA: TGTGCCAGCAGTACAGTAGCGGGGGGACACAATGAGCAGTTCTTC.

This clonotype was seen at least ten times. The CDR3 loop reads CASSAASGGSTDTQYF. For the CDR3, the DNA is TGTGCCAGCAGCGCCGCCAGCGGAGGGAGCACAGATACGCAGTATTTT. The chain couples TRBV9 to TRBJ2-3; possibly TRBD2 for D (6 bases). V was trimmed by 3 bases and J by 0 bases, leaving 14 bases between them. The CDR3 covers 16 residues. Germline loops: CDR1 SGDLS, CDR2 YYNGEE.

A few counts support this clonotype. The V call is TRBV19, the J call TRBJ1-1, with 7 positions matching TRBD1. The CDR3 covers 14 residues. Germline-derived CDR1 and CDR2 are LNHDA and SQIVND (reference sequence). The V and J ends lost 3 bases and 5 bases, in that order; junction bases with no gene match: 6. The CDR3 DNA reads as TGTGCCAGTAGTATCAAAGGGGGCATTACTGAAGCTTTCTTT. This translates into CASSIKGGITEAFF. Supplemented by reference TRBV19 and TRBJ1-1, the full variable domain reads DGGITQSPKYLFRKEGQNVTLSCEQNLNHDAMYWYRQDPGQGLRLIYYSQIVNDFQKGDIAEGYSVSREKKESFPLTVTSAQKNPTAFYLCASSIKGGITEAFFGQGTRLTVV.

The chain joins TRBV2 to TRBJ2-1; D is perhaps TRBD1 or TRBD2 (5 bases each). Germline V CDR1 and CDR2: SNHLY, FYNNEI. The V end was cut by 3 bases, the J end by 7 bases, with 13 bases between. This CDR3 is built from 14 residues. CDR3 nucleotide sequence: TGTGCCAGCAGTGACAGATTATGGGGGAATGAGCAGTTCTTC. The encoded protein is CASSDRLWGNEQFF. Variable domain in full (rest from reference TRBV2 and TRBJ2-1): EPEVTQTPSHQVTQMGQEVILRCVPISNHLYFYWYRQILGQKVEFLVSFYNNEISEKSEIFDDQFSVERPDGSNFTLKIRSTKLEDSAMYFCASSDRLWGNEQFFGPGTRLTVL.

The chain joins TRBV4-1 to TRBJ1-2; 7 bases agree with TRBD1. With 5 bases clipped from V and 2 bases from J, the junction kept 5 bases outside the gene matches. Germline loops: CDR1 MGHRA, CDR2 YSYEKL. CDR3 length: 14 residues. The CDR3 spells CASSRTGENYGYTF. CDR3 sequence (DNA): TGCGCCAGCAGCAGGACAGGTGAAAACTATGGCTACACCTTC.

V is TRBV27 and J is TRBJ2-1; 11 positions agree with TRBD2. The CDR3 covers 16 residues. The V and J ends lost 5 bases and 7 bases, in that order; junction bases with no gene match: 10. Germline-derived CDR1 and CDR2 are MNHEY and SMNVEV (reference sequence). The CDR3 is CASSPLAGGVRNEQFF. DNA for the CDR3: TGTGCCAGCAGTCCCTTAGCGGGAGGGGTGCGGAATGAGCAGTTCTTC.